This T cell receptor (beta chain) was obtained from a study of beta chain features in type 1 diabetes. Expressed TCRB transcripts were sequenced after all isolated RNA was converted to cDNA. The assay was immunoSEQ multiplex PCR, and TCRdb's table has in-frame clones only and misses some. The sample lists nearly 250,000 clones, 13% to 15% seen once, with roughly 0.028% in the top ten. General study findings and limits: For patients, the naive, central memory and Treg TCRB repertoires appeared more alike than for healthy donors.

This CDR3 is 16 amino acids long. The germline V gene encodes CDR1 LNHDA and CDR2 SQIVND (reference sequence). V lost 5 bases and J 0 bases, leaving 17 bases between the germline ends. In this sample, this clone turned up a few times. The antigen is undetermined. The chain has TRBV19 and TRBJ2-7; possibly TRBD1 for D (6 bases). The source of this sequence is a middle-aged woman in good health. Material: naive CD4+ T cells from blood. The CDR3 protein is CASSHFGQQDSYEQYF. Written as DNA, the CDR3 is TGTGCCAGTAGTCATTTTGGACAGCAGGACTCCTACGAGCAGTACTTC.